The clone carrying this T cell receptor (beta chain) was detected many times. Its target is not known. The source of the sample is a study of Graves' ophthalmopathy and Graves' hyperthyroidism. Lactation, pregnancy, uncontrolled infections and other autoimmune diseases were all grounds for excluding patients. Patients were diagnosed from clinical symptoms, serum thyroxine, TRAb, thyroid ultrasound and orbital computed tomography. What supplied the PBMCs was roughly 9.7 ml of fresh peripheral blood. Investigators amplified TCR beta CDR3 regions from RNA transcripts. HTBI-primed first-round RT-PCR preceded second-round multiplex PCR. TCRdb re-called the multiplex PCR reads through MiXCR, storing one row per CDR3 protein. The sample includes about half a million distinct CDR3 sequences, roughly an eighth seen only once; the top ten take about a tenth. Whole-study results and caveats: Blood repertoires reportedly contained most expanded thyroid clonotypes above 0.001 frequency.

This receptor was identified in a woman aged 30 to 39 with Graves' ophthalmopathy. Sequenced material: blood.

CDR3 sequence reads: CASSERPTWYQETQYF. The CDR3 nucleotides are TGTGCCAGCAGTGAAAGGCCTACATGGTACCAAGAGACCCAGTACTTC. This chain joins TRBV6-1 and TRBJ2-5; D unresolved. This CDR3 contains 16 residues. Trimming pared 2 bases from V and 0 bases from J, leaving 13 bases between. Per the germline V gene, CDR1 is MNHNS and CDR2 is SASEGT.